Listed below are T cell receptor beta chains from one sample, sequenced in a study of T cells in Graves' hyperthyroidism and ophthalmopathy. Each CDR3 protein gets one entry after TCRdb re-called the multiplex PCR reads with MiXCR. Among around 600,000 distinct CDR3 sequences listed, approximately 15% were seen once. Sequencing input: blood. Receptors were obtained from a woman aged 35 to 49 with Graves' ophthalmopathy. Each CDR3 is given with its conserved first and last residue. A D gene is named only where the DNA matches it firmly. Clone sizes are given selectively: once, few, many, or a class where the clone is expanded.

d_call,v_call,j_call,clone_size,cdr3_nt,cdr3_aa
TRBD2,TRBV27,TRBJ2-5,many,TGTGCCAGCAGTTTATCCAGGGCGGGAGGCCAAGAGACCCAGTACTTC,CASSLSRAGGQETQYF
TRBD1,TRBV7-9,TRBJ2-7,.,TGTGCCAGCAGCCTAGAACAGACAGGGGGCTACGAGCAGTACTTC,CASSLEQTGGYEQYF
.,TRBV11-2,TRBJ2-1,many,TGTGCCAGCAGCTACGACGCCAATGAGCAGTTCTTC,CASSYDANEQFF
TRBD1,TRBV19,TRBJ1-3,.,TGTGCCAGTAGTCGACAGGGGGCAGTTGGAAACACCATATATTTT,CASSRQGAVGNTIYF
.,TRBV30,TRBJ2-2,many,TGTGCCTGGAGTCTGGGGCATAGCACCGGGGAGCTGTTTTTT,CAWSLGHSTGELFF
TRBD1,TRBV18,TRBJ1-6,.,TGTGCCAGCTCACCAGACAGGGAAATCCTCCACTTT,CASSPDREILHF
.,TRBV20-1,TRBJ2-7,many,TGCAGTGCTAGATCAGGGGCGCTTGAGCAGTACTTC,CSARSGALEQYF
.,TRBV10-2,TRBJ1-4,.,TGCGCCAGCAGGGGTCAGGGGATTAATGAAAAACTGTTTTTT,CASRGQGINEKLFF
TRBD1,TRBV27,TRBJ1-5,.,TGTGCCAGCAGACGGGGGCAGGGACAGTATCAGCCCCAGCATTTT,CASRRGQGQYQPQHF
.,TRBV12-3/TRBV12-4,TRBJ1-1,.,TGTGCCAGCGGCCAACAGGGTAACACTGAAGCTTTCTTT,CASGQQGNTEAFF
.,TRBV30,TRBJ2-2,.,TGTGCCTGGAGTCTTGGGGGGGGGCCGGTCACCGGGGAGCTGTTTTTT,CAWSLGGGPVTGELFF
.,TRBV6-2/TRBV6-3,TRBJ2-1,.,TGTGCCAGCAATAACGGGATTAACAATGAGCAGTTCTTC,CASNNGINNEQFF
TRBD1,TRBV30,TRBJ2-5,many,TGTGCCTGGAGTGGAGGGGGCATGGAGACCCAGTACTTC,CAWSGGGMETQYF
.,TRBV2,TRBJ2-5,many,TGTGCCAGCAGTGAACAGGGACGGGTCCAAGAGACCCAGTACTTC,CASSEQGRVQETQYF
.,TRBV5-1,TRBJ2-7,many,TGCGCCAGCAGCACCGGACGGCCTCTTACCGCCCCGTACGAGCAGTACTTC,CASSTGRPLTAPYEQYF
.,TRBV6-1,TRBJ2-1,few,TGTGCCAGCAGTGAAGCGGGCGGTATATACAATGAGCAGTTCTTC,CASSEAGGIYNEQFF
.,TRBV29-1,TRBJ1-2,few,TGCAGCGTCCTGGGGCAGGGGTATGGCTACACCTTC,CSVLGQGYGYTF
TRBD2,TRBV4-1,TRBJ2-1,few,TGCGCCAGCAGCCAAGATAAGGGACTAGCGGGCCATGAGCAGTTCTTC,CASSQDKGLAGHEQFF
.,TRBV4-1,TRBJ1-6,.,TGCGCCAGCAGCCAGAGTGGTTATTATAATTCACCCCTCCACTTT,CASSQSGYYNSPLHF
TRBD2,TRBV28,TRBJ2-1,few,TGTGCCAGCAGCGGCGCTAGCGGGGGGCCGGGACTCTACAATGAGCAGTTCTTC,CASSGASGGPGLYNEQFF
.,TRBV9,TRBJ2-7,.,TGTGCCAGCAGCGTAGCTTTGGGCAGCAGCTACGAGCAGTACTTC,CASSVALGSSYEQYF
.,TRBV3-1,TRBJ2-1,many,TGTGCCAGCAGCCAAGGTAGCGGCAACTACAATGAGCAGTTCTTC,CASSQGSGNYNEQFF
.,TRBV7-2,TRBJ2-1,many,TGTGCCAGCAGCATACAGGGTAGTTCCTACAATGAGCAGTTCTTC,CASSIQGSSYNEQFF
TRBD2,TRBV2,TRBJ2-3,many,TGTGCCAGCAGTCGGGGAGCGGGGCCTTACACAGATACGCAGTATTTT,CASSRGAGPYTDTQYF
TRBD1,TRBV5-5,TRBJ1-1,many,TGTGCCAGCAGCTTTTACTCTCCGGGACAGCTTTTTCCCCTCGGCACTGAAGCTTTCTTT,CASSFYSPGQLFPLGTEAFF
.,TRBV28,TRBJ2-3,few,TGTGCCAGCAGTTTATTGGGCAGAGACACAGATACGCAGTATTTT,CASSLLGRDTDTQYF
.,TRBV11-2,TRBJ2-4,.,TGTGCCAGCAGCGCACGACACGTAGTCTCCAAAAACATTCAGTACTTC,CASSARHVVSKNIQYF
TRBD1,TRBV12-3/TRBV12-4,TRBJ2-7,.,TGTGCCAGCAGTTTGACAGGGATTGTTGGCGAGCAGTACTTC,CASSLTGIVGEQYF
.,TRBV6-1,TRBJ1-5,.,TGTGCCAGCACCCACGGGGGGGGCAATCAGCCCCAGCATTTT,CASTHGGGNQPQHF